This T cell receptor (beta chain) derives from a study of shared clonotypes between healthy human individuals. Findings and limits, study-wide: Sharing of clonotypes among donors was expected to vary with sequencing depth. On the whole, naive subsets had larger estimated richness than memory subsets had.

Per the germline V gene, CDR1 is SGHKS and CDR2 is YYEKEE (reference sequence). V dropped 4 bases and J dropped 7 bases, with 18 bases sitting between them. CDR3 length: 15 amino acids. Sequencing used immunoSEQ multiplex PCR; TCRdb keeps in-frame clones, though not all of them. The profile shows approximately 1.1 million clones, 75% to 85% of them singletons. A few counts support this clone. Its antigen is not identified. The gene calls are TRBV5-5 and TRBJ1-5, with a possible D match to TRBD1 (6 bases). The sequencing input was memory CD4+ T cells from PBMCs. Subset meaning: CD45RA-negative fraction. The receptor was derived from a man between 18 and 29 years old in good health. Some clones in this sample may be carry-over from other donors' samples. The CDR3, as DNA: TGTGCCAGCAGCCTCGAAGGGGGTATAGGGCAGCCCCAGCATTTT. It is translated as CASSLEGGIGQPQHF. Combining the CDR3 with reference TRBV5-5 and TRBJ1-5 gives the whole variable domain DAGVTQSPTHLIKTRGQQVTLRCSPISGHKSVSWYQQVLGQGPQFIFQYYEKEERGRGNFPDRFSARQFPNYSSELNVNALLLGDSALYLCASSLEGGIGQPQHFGDGTRLSIL.